A selection of T cell receptor beta chains follows, all from one sample in a study of response to subunit inactivated influenza vaccine. One entry per CDR3 protein, called by TCRdb with MiXCR from the RT-PCR reads. The profile shows fewer than 700,000 distinct CDR3 sequences, roughly 13% of them singletons. Material: PBMCs from blood, obtained 45 days after vaccination. The receptors originated from a man aged 50-60 years who received an inactivated influenza vaccine. Each CDR3 is given with its conserved first and last residue. D genes are given only for firm matches. Size is stated for part of the rows, as once, few or many counts, or as a class when the clone is expanded.

clone_size,d_call,j_call,v_call,cdr3_aa,cdr3_nt
once,-,TRBJ2-6,TRBV7-6,CASSQGAAGANVLTF,TGTGCCAGCAGCCAAGGTGCGGCGGGGGCCAACGTCCTGACTTTC
few,-,TRBJ1-2,TRBV20-1,CSAEEGFDGYTF,TGCAGTGCTGAGGAGGGTTTCGATGGCTACACCTTC
-,-,TRBJ2-6,TRBV6-2/TRBV6-3,CASSYPGYRSGANVLTF,TGTGCCAGCAGTTACCCGGGGTACCGCTCTGGGGCCAACGTCCTGACTTTC
-,-,TRBJ1-1,TRBV4-3,CASSQDYGPEAFF,TGCGCCAGCAGCCAAGATTATGGTCCTGAAGCTTTCTTT
few,-,TRBJ2-1,TRBV6-6,CASSPNPYNEQFF,TGTGCCAGCAGTCCCAACCCCTACAATGAGCAGTTCTTC
few,-,TRBJ1-2,TRBV6-1,CASRRDGYYGYTF,TGTGCCAGCAGGCGGGACGGCTACTATGGCTACACCTTC
few,TRBD1,TRBJ1-1,TRBV5-1,CASSALEGLGGNTEAFF,TGCGCCAGCAGCGCGTTGGAAGGCTTAGGGGGCAACACTGAAGCTTTCTTT
few,-,TRBJ2-1,TRBV7-8,CASSLGSSEQFF,TGTGCCAGCAGCTTAGGGTCGTCGGAGCAGTTCTTC
many,-,TRBJ2-2,TRBV7-9,CASTRQANTGELFF,TGTGCCAGCACACGGCAGGCGAACACCGGGGAGCTGTTTTTT
-,TRBD1,TRBJ2-4,TRBV5-8,CASSARDRGGIQYF,TGTGCCAGCAGCGCCCGGGACAGGGGTGGCATTCAGTACTTC
many,-,TRBJ1-6,TRBV12-3/TRBV12-4,CASRTQTSPLHF,TGTGCCAGCAGAACCCAAACTTCACCCCTCCACTTT
-,-,TRBJ2-2,TRBV6-1,CASRIAAPNTGELFF,TGTGCCAGCCGAATCGCCGCACCGAACACCGGGGAGCTGTTTTTT
-,-,TRBJ2-2,TRBV15,CATSRKGGTGELFF,TGTGCCACCAGCAGAAAGGGGGGAACCGGGGAGCTGTTTTTT
-,TRBD1,TRBJ1-5,TRBV20-1,CSASPGTADQPQHF,TGCAGTGCTTCCCCCGGGACAGCGGATCAGCCCCAGCATTTT
-,-,TRBJ1-6,TRBV28,CAVPQLKGVYYNSPLHF,TGTGCCGTCCCCCAGCTAAAAGGGGTCTACTATAATTCACCCCTCCACTTT
-,-,TRBJ2-3,TRBV24-1,CATSDSRDGRTDTQYF,TGTGCCACCAGTGATTCCCGGGACGGGCGCACAGATACGCAGTATTTT
-,-,TRBJ1-6,TRBV5-1,CASSLDYVSPLHF,TGCGCCAGCAGCTTGGACTACGTTTCACCCCTCCACTTT
few,-,TRBJ1-1,TRBV10-3,CAISREMNTEAFF,TGTGCCATCAGTAGGGAGATGAACACTGAAGCTTTCTTT
few,-,TRBJ2-1,TRBV9,CASSVYSNEQFF,TGTGCCAGCAGCGTATACAGCAATGAGCAGTTCTTC
-,TRBD1,TRBJ2-7,TRBV29-1,CSVIQKGAEQYF,TGCAGCGTTATACAGAAGGGGGCCGAGCAGTACTTC
-,-,TRBJ1-1,TRBV30,CAWSVGLGGRAFF,TGTGCCTGGAGTGTGGGCCTCGGAGGACGGGCTTTCTTT
few,-,TRBJ2-5,TRBV6-5,CASSYRVTETQYF,TGTGCCAGCAGTTACCGAGTCACGGAGACCCAGTACTTC
few,-,TRBJ2-7,TRBV5-6,CASSPWDTPGLREQYF,TGTGCCAGCAGCCCTTGGGACACCCCAGGTCTTCGCGAGCAGTACTTC
many,TRBD2,TRBJ2-1,TRBV20-1,CSARGASGRRFDEQFF,TGCAGTGCTAGAGGGGCTAGCGGGAGAAGATTCGATGAGCAGTTCTTC
few,-,TRBJ2-7,TRBV12-3/TRBV12-4,CASSFMMRGYEQYF,TGTGCCAGCAGTTTTATGATGAGGGGTTACGAGCAGTACTTC
many,-,TRBJ2-7,TRBV12-3/TRBV12-4,CASSPAVSSYEQYF,TGTGCCAGCAGTCCGGCGGTTAGCTCCTACGAGCAGTACTTC